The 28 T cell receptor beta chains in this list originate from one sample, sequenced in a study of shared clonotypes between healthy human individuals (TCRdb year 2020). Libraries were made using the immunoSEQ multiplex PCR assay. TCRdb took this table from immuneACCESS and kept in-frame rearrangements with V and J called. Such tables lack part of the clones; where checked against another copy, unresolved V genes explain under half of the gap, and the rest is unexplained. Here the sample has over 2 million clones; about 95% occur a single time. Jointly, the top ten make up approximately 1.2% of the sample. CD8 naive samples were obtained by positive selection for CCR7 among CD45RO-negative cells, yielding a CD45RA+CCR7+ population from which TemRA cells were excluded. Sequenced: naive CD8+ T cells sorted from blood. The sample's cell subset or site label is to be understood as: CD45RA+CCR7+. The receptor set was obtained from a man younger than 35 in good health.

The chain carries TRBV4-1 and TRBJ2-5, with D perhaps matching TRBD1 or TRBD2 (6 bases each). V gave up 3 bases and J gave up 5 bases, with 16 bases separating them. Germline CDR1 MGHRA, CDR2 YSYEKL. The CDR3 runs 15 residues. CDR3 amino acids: CASSQYGGLGETQYF. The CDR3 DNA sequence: TGCGCCAGCAGCCAGTATGGGGGGCTCGGCGAGACCCAGTACTTC.

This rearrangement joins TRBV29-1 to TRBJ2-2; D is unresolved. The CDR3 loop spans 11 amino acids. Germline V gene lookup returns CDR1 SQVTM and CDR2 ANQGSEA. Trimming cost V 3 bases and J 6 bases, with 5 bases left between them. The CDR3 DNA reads TGCAGCGTTGATTGGGCCGGGGAGCTGTTTTTT. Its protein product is CSVDWAGELFF.

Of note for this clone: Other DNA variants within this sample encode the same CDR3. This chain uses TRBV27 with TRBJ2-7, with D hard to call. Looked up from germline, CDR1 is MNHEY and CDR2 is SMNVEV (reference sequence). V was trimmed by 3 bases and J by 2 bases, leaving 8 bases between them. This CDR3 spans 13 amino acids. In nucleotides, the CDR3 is TGTGCCAGCAGTTTTTCTCGGGCCTACGAGCAGTACTTC. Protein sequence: CASSFSRAYEQYF.

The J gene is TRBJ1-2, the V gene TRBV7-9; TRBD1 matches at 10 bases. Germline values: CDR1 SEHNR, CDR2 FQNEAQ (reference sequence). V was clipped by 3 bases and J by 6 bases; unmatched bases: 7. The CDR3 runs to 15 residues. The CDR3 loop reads CASSLVQDRGDGYTF. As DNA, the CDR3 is TGTGCCAGCAGCTTGGTCCAGGACAGGGGGGATGGCTACACCTTC.

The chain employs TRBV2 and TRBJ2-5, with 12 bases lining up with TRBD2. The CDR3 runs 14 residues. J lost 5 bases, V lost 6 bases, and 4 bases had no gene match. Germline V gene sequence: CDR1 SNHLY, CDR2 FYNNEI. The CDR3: CASRTSGGSETQYF. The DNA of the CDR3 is TGTGCCAGCAGGACTAGCGGGGGCTCGGAGACCCAGTACTTC.

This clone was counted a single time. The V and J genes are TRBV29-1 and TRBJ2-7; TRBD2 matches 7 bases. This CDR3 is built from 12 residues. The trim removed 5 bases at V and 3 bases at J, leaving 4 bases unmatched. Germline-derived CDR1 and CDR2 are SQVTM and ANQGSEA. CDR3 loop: CSVIASGYEQYF. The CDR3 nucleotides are TGCAGCGTTATTGCTAGCGGCTACGAGCAGTACTTC.

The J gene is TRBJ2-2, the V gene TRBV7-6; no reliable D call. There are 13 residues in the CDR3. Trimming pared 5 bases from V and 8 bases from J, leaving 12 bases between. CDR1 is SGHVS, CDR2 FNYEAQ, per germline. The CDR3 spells CASSILFTGELFF. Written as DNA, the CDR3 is TGTGCCAGCAGCATATTATTTACGGGGGAGCTGTTTTTT.

DNA of the CDR3: TGTGCCAGCAGCGGCGGGTGGGGTCGGGCCTACGAGCAGTACTTC. Its protein product is CASSGGWGRAYEQYF. The gene calls are TRBV9 and TRBJ2-7, with a tentative D call TRBD2 (5 bases). The CDR3 has 15 residues. V dropped 3 bases and J dropped 2 bases, with 15 bases sitting between them. In germline, CDR1 is SGDLS, CDR2 YYNGEE.

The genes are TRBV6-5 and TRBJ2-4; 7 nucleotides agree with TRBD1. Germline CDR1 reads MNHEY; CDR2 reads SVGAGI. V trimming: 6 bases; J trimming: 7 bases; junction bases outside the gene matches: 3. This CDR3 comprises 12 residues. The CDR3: CASRATGNIQYF. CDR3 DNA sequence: TGTGCCAGCAGGGCGACAGGGAACATTCAGTACTTC.

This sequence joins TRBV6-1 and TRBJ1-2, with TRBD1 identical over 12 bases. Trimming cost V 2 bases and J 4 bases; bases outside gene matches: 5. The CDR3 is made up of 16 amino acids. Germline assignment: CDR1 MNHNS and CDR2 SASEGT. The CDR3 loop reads CASSELGTGGGYGYTF. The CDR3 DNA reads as TGTGCCAGCAGTGAATTGGGGACAGGGGGCGGCTATGGCTACACCTTC.

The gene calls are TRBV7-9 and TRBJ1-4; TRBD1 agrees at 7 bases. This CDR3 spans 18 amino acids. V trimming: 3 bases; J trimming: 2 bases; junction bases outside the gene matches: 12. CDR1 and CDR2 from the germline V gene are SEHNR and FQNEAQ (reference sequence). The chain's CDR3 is CASSLSSGGRGTNEKLFF. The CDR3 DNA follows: TGTGCCAGCAGCTTGTCATCAGGGGGGCGCGGCACTAATGAAAAACTGTTTTTT.

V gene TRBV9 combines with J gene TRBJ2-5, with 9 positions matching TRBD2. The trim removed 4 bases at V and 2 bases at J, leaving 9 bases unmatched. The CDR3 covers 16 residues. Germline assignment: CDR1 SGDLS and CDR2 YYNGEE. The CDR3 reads CASSQPLAGRQETQYF. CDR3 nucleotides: TGTGCCAGCAGCCAACCCCTAGCGGGGAGGCAAGAGACCCAGTACTTC.

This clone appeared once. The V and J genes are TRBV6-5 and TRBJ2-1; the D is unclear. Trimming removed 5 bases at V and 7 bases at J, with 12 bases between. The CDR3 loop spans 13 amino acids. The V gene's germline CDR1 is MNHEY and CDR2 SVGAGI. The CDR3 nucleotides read TGTGCCAGCAGTCCCGGCAGCCATAATGAGCAGTTCTTC. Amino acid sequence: CASSPGSHNEQFF.

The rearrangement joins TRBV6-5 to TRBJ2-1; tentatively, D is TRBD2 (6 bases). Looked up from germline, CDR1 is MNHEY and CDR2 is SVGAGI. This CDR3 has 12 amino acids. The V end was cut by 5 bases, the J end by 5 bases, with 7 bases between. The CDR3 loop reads CASSGGNNEQFF. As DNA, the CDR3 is TGTGCCAGCAGTGGGGGGAACAATGAGCAGTTCTTC.

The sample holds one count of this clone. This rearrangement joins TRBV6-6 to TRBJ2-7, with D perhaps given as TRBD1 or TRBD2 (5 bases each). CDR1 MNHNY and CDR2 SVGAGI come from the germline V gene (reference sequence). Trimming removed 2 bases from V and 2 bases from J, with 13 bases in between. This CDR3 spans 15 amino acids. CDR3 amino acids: CASSYGTEKPYEQYF. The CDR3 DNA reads TGTGCCAGCAGTTACGGGACGGAGAAACCCTACGAGCAGTACTTC.

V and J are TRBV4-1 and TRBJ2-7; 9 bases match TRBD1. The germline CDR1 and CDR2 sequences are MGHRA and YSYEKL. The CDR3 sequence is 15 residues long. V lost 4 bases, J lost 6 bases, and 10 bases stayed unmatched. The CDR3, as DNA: TGCGCCAGCAGCCCTACCGGGACAGGGTTTTTCGAGCAGTACTTC. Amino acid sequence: CASSPTGTGFFEQYF.

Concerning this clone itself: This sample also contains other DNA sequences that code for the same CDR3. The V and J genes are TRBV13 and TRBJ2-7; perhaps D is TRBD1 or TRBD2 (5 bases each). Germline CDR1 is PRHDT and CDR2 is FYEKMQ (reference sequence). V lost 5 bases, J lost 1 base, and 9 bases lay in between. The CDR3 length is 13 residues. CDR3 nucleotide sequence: TGTGCCAGCAGCCTAGAGGGGTCCTACGAGCAGTACTTC. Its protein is CASSLEGSYEQYF.

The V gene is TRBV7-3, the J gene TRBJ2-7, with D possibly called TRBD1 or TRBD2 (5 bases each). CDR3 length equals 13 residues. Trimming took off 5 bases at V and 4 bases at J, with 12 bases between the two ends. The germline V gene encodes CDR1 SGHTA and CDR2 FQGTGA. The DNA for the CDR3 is TGTGCCAGCAGCCTGGGACCTTTATACGAGCAGTACTTC. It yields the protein CASSLGPLYEQYF.

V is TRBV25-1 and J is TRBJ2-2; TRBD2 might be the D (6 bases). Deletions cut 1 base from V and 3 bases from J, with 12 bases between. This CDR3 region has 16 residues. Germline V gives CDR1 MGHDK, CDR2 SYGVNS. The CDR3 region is CASSEFGGRDTGELFF. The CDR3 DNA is TGTGCCAGCAGTGAATTCGGGGGTAGGGACACCGGGGAGCTGTTTTTT.

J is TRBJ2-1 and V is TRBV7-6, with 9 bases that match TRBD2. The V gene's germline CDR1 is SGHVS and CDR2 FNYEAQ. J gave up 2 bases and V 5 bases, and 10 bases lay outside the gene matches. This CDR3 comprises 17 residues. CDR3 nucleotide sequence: TGTGCCAGCAGCCGATTAGCGGGAGAGAATACCTACAATGAGCAGTTCTTC. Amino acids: CASSRLAGENTYNEQFF.

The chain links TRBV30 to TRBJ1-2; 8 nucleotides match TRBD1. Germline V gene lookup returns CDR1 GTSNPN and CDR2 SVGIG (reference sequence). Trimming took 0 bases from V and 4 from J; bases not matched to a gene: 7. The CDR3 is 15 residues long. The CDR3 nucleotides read TGTGCCTGGAGTGTAGGCAGGGGGCGCGGCTATGGCTACACCTTC. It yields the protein CAWSVGRGRGYGYTF. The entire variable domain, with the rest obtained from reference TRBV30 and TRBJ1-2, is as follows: SQTIHQWPATLVQPVGSPLSLECTVEGTSNPNLYWYRQAAGRGLQLLFYSVGIGQISSEVPQNLSASRPQDRQFILSSKKLLLSDSGFYLCAWSVGRGRGYGYTFGSGTRLTVV.

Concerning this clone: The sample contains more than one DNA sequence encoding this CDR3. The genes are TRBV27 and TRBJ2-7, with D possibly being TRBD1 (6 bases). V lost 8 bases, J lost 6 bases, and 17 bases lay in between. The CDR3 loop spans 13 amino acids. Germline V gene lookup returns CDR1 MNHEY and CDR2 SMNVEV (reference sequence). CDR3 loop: CASSLDPRGEQYF. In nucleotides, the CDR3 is TGTGCCAGCTCCCTGGATCCCAGGGGCGAGCAGTACTTC.

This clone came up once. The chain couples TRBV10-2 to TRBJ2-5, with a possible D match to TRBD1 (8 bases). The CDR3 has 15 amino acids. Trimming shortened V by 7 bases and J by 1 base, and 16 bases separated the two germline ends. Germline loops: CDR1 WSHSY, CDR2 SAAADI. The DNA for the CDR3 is TGCGCCAGCACTGCTACAGGGGGGGCCCAAGAGACCCAGTACTTC. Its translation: CASTATGGAQETQYF.

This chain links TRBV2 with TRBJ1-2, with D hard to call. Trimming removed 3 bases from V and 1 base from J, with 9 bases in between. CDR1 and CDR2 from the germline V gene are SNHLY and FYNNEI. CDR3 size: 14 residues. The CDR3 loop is CASSEPALNYGYTF. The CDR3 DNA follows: TGTGCCAGCAGTGAGCCAGCTCTTAACTATGGCTACACCTTC.

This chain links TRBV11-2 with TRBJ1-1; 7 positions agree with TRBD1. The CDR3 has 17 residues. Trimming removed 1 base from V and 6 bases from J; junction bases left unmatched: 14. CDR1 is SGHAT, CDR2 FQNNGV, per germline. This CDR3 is CASSLVPTGERGPEAFF. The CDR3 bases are TGTGCCAGCAGCTTAGTCCCTACAGGGGAAAGAGGTCCTGAAGCTTTCTTT.

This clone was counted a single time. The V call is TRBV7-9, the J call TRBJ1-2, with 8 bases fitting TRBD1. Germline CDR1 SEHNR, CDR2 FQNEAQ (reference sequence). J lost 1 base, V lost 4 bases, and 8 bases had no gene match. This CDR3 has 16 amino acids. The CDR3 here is CASSSPDREGNYGYTF. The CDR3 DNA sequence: TGTGCCAGCAGCTCGCCGGACAGGGAGGGTAACTATGGCTACACCTTC.

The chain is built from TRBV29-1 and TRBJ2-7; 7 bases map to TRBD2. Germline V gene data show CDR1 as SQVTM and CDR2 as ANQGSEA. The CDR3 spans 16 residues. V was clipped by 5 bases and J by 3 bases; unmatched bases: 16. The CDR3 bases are TGCAGCGTTAGCAAGGAGGGAGGGGCCCACATCTACGAGCAGTACTTC. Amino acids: CSVSKEGGAHIYEQYF.

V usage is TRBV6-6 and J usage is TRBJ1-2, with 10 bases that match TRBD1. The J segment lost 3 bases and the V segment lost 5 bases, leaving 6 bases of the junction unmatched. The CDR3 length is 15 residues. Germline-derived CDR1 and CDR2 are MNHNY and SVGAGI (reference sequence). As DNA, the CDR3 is TGTGCCAGCAGTGACCGGGACAGGGGTTACTATGGCTACACCTTC. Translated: CASSDRDRGYYGYTF.